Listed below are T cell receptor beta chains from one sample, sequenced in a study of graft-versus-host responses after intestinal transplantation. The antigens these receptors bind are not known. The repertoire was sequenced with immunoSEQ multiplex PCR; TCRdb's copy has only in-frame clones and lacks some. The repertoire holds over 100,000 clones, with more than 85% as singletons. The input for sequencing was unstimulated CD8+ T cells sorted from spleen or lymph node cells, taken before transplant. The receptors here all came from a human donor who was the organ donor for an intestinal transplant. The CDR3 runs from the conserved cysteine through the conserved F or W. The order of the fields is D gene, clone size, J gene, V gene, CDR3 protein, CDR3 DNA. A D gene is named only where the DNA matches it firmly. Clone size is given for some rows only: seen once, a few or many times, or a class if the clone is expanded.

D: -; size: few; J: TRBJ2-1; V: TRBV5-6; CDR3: CASSPQGGEQFF; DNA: TGTGCCAGCAGCCCTCAGGGGGGTGAGCAGTTCTTC
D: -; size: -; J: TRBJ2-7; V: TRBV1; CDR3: CTSSQDERSEQYF; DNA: TGCACCAGCAGCCAAGATGAAAGGAGCGAGCAGTACTTC
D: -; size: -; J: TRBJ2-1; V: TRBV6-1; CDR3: CASSEIVEGYNEQFF; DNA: TGTGCCAGCAGTGAAATCGTAGAGGGGTACAATGAGCAGTTCTTC
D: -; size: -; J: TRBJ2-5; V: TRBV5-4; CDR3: CASSYSAETQYF; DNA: TGTGCCAGCAGTTACTCCGCAGAGACCCAGTACTTC
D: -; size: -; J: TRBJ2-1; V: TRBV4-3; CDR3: CASSRANVAVRAGDEQFF; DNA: TGCGCCAGCAGCCGAGCCAACGTAGCGGTGAGGGCAGGGGATGAGCAGTTCTTC
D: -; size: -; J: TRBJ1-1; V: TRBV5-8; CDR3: CASSSGTPNTEAFF; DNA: TGTGCCAGCAGCTCCGGGACACCTAACACTGAAGCTTTCTTT
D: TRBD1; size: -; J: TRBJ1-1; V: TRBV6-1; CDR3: CASSKGQLTAFF; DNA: TGTGCCAGCAGTAAGGGACAGCTTACAGCTTTCTTT
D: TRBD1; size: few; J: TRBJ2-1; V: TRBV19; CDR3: CASSIEWTGAGDEQFF; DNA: TGTGCCAGTAGTATAGAATGGACAGGGGCTGGCGATGAGCAGTTCTTC
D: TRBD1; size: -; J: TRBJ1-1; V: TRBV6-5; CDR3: CASSSQGIYTEAFF; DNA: TGTGCCAGCAGCTCACAGGGGATCTACACTGAAGCTTTCTTT
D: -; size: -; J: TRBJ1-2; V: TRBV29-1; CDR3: CSVVTGLDGYTF; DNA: TGCAGCGTTGTGACAGGACTTGACGGCTACACCTTC
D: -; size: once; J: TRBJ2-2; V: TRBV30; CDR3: CAWSIGTFTGELFF; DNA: TGTGCCTGGAGTATCGGGACTTTCACCGGGGAGCTGTTTTTT